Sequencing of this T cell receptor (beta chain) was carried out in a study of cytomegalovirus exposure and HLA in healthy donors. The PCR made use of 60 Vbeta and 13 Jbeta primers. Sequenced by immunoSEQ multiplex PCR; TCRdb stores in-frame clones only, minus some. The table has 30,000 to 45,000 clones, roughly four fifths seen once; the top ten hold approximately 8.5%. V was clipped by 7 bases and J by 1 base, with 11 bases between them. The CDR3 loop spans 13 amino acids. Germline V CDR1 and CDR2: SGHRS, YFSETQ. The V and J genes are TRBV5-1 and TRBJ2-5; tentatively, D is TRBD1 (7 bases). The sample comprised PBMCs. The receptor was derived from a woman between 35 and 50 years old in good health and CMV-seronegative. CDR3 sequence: CASSGGSQETQYF. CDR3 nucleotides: TGCGCCAGCTCAGGGGGGTCCCAAGAGACCCAGTACTTC.